This TCR beta chain was identified in a study of blood T cells in healthy people across ages. Germline CDR1 and CDR2: SQVTM and ANQGSEA. The length of the CDR3 is 13 residues. Trimming removed 4 bases from V and 2 bases from J, with 12 bases in between. Ten or more counts support this clonotype. Its antigen is unidentified. Points from the study as a whole: Long-lived donors exceeded aged donors in naive CD4+ cells and diversity.

It was with a sample-barcoded 5' primer and a J-beta primer mix that a second PCR of about 7 to 12 cycles was run. TCRdb passed the 5' RACE reads through MiXCR, listing each CDR3 protein once. The sample records around 1.7 million distinct CDR3 sequences, over 25% being singletons. The chain uses TRBV29-1 and TRBJ2-7, with no clear D. The sequence was obtained from a young woman in good health. Material for sequencing was blood. The chain's CDR3 is CSVGVTQAYEQYF. CDR3 DNA: TGCAGCGTTGGAGTAACCCAAGCCTACGAGCAGTACTTC.